The rows below give T cell receptor beta chains drawn from one sample of a study of regulatory T cells in long-lasting Graves disease. TCRdb ran MiXCR on the multiplex PCR reads and lists one entry per CDR3 protein. This table has more than 350,000 distinct CDR3 sequences, 15% appearing once. Another study also made use of these data, one on T cells in Graves' hyperthyroidism and ophthalmopathy.

The source material was peripheral blood mononuclear cells (PBMCs), sampled at new diagnosis, from a patient treated with antithyroid drugs. These receptors were obtained from a woman aged 30 to 39 with Graves disease. Both conserved end residues are part of each CDR3. A D gene is named only where the DNA matches it firmly. Rows give clone size only sometimes, using once, few, many, or a class for an expanded clone.

TRBD2 | - | TRBJ2-1 | TRBV11-1 | CASSFYDGRALNEQFF | TGTGCCAGCAGCTTTTATGACGGGAGGGCCCTCAATGAGCAGTTCTTC
- | - | TRBJ2-3 | TRBV20-1 | CSANLGSTDTQYF | TGCAGTGCTAACCTCGGGAGCACAGATACGCAGTATTTT
TRBD2 | few | TRBJ2-7 | TRBV28 | CASSLSVGGASEQYF | TGTGCCAGCAGTTTATCCGTCGGGGGGGCCTCCGAGCAGTACTTC
- | - | TRBJ2-3 | TRBV6-1 | CASTDSFTDTQYF | TGTGCCAGTACGGACAGCTTCACAGATACGCAGTATTTT
- | many | TRBJ1-5 | TRBV20-1 | CSATRGPGNQPQHF | TGCAGTGCTACGAGGGGACCAGGAAATCAGCCCCAGCATTTT
- | many | TRBJ2-1 | TRBV12-3/TRBV12-4 | CASSLRFTGVNEQFF | TGTGCCAGCAGTTTAAGATTTACGGGAGTTAATGAGCAGTTCTTC
TRBD2 | few | TRBJ2-2 | TRBV3-1 | CASSPPGLAGNTGELFF | TGTGCCAGCAGCCCCCCGGGGCTAGCGGGTAACACCGGGGAGCTGTTTTTT
TRBD2 | few | TRBJ2-7 | TRBV7-6 | CASSRLGGTSAAEQYF | TGTGCCAGCAGCCGCTTAGGGGGGACTAGCGCGGCCGAGCAGTACTTC
TRBD2 | many | TRBJ2-1 | TRBV7-3 | CASSLPGGALNEQFF | TGTGCCAGCAGCTTACCGGGAGGGGCTCTTAATGAGCAGTTCTTC
TRBD2 | - | TRBJ2-3 | TRBV28 | CASSPSAGRVSDTQYF | TGTGCCAGCAGTCCCTCTGCGGGGAGGGTATCAGATACGCAGTATTTT
- | many | TRBJ2-7 | TRBV18 | CASSPMDRLHFYEQYF | TGTGCCAGCTCACCAATGGACAGACTCCACTTCTACGAGCAGTACTTC
- | many | TRBJ1-5 | TRBV7-3 | CASSLEAISNQPQHF | TGTGCCAGCAGCTTAGAAGCTATTAGCAATCAGCCCCAGCATTTT
- | many | TRBJ1-1 | TRBV18 | CASSPPRFPNTEAFF | TGTGCCAGCTCACCGCCCCGTTTCCCGAACACTGAAGCTTTCTTT
- | - | TRBJ1-2 | TRBV12-3/TRBV12-4 | CASSRLRDYGYTF | TGTGCCAGCAGCCGACTCCGGGACTATGGCTACACCTTC
- | - | TRBJ2-3 | TRBV24-1 | CATSAGLYGTQYF | TGTGCCACCAGTGCTGGCCTGTACGGAACGCAGTATTTT
- | few | TRBJ1-2 | TRBV4-1 | CASSQTKDRSPGYTF | TGCGCCAGCAGCCAAACAAAAGACAGGTCCCCTGGCTACACCTTC
TRBD2 | many | TRBJ2-7 | TRBV5-1 | CASSFGLAEYYEQYF | TGCGCCAGCAGCTTTGGACTAGCGGAGTACTACGAGCAGTACTTC
TRBD1 | many | TRBJ1-5 | TRBV2 | CASSATGEQPQHF | TGTGCCAGCAGCGCGACAGGGGAGCAGCCCCAGCATTTT
TRBD1 | - | TRBJ2-7 | TRBV7-2 | CASSLTLRTGGRNEQYF | TGTGCCAGCAGTCTAACCCTGAGGACAGGGGGCCGGAACGAGCAGTACTTC
TRBD1 | many | TRBJ1-5 | TRBV12-3/TRBV12-4 | CASSEDRVDQPQHF | TGTGCCAGCAGTGAGGACAGGGTTGATCAGCCCCAGCATTTT
TRBD1 | many | TRBJ2-1 | TRBV7-9 | CASSLSAGTGTNEQFF | TGTGCCAGCAGCTTATCAGCCGGGACAGGCACCAATGAGCAGTTCTTC
- | many | TRBJ2-5 | TRBV3-1 | CASSQEGAQETQYF | TGTGCCAGCAGCCAAGAAGGCGCTCAAGAGACCCAGTACTTC
- | many | TRBJ1-6 | TRBV30 | CAWSVGGGSNSPLHF | TGTGCCTGGAGTGTAGGTGGAGGTAGTAATTCACCCCTCCACTTT
- | many | TRBJ2-1 | TRBV20-1 | CSARRQGSLNEQFF | TGCAGTGCTAGACGGCAGGGAAGTTTGAATGAGCAGTTCTTC
TRBD1 | many | TRBJ2-1 | TRBV28 | CASSLSPGTGLFKVVRGNNEQFF | TGTGCCAGCAGCCTTTCCCCCGGGACAGGGTTATTTAAAGTGGTACGCGGGAACAATGAGCAGTTCTTC
TRBD2 | many | TRBJ2-3 | TRBV18 | CASSSGLAAPVDTQYF | TGTGCCAGCTCCTCCGGACTAGCGGCCCCCGTAGATACGCAGTATTTT
TRBD1 | many | TRBJ1-1 | TRBV11-1 | CASSFDRGAEAFF | TGTGCCAGCAGCTTCGACAGGGGCGCTGAAGCTTTCTTT
TRBD2 | once | TRBJ2-1 | TRBV19 | CASSSMTSGRPGGQFF | TGTGCCAGTAGTTCTATGACTAGCGGGAGGCCGGGGGGGCAGTTCTTC
- | many | TRBJ2-5 | TRBV5-6 | CASSLKQTEETQYF | TGTGCCAGCAGCTTGAAACAGACTGAAGAGACCCAGTACTTC
- | - | TRBJ1-5 | TRBV27 | CASSFDRINQPQHF | TGTGCCAGCAGTTTCGACAGAATCAATCAGCCCCAGCATTTT
- | many | TRBJ2-7 | TRBV6-1 | CASGDAGASYEQYF | TGTGCCAGCGGTGACGCGGGCGCCTCCTACGAGCAGTACTTC
- | few | TRBJ1-1 | TRBV27 | CASSLVLGGKTEAFF | TGTGCCAGCAGTTTAGTGCTGGGCGGGAAAACTGAAGCTTTCTTT
- | few | TRBJ2-2 | TRBV7-2 | CASSLTPSRATNTGELFF | TGTGCCAGCAGCTTAACCCCCTCGAGGGCAACTAACACCGGGGAGCTGTTTTTT
- | many | TRBJ1-1 | TRBV6-5 | CASSYIGVGDLMNTEAFF | TGTGCCAGCAGTTACATAGGGGTAGGGGACCTTATGAACACTGAAGCTTTCTTT
TRBD2 | many | TRBJ2-3 | TRBV20-1 | CSATGLAATDTQYF | TGCAGTGCGACGGGACTAGCGGCCACAGATACGCAGTATTTT
TRBD1 | many | TRBJ1-2 | TRBV29-1 | CSVIKGQYGYTF | TGCAGCGTTATTAAGGGACAGTATGGCTACACCTTC
- | - | TRBJ2-3 | TRBV6-2/TRBV6-3 | CASSYRRVGGSQYF | TGTGCCAGCAGTTACAGAAGGGTAGGCGGATCGCAGTATTTT
- | many | TRBJ2-3 | TRBV11-1 | CASSPWVAEIPDTQYF | TGTGCCAGCAGCCCTTGGGTAGCGGAGATCCCAGATACACAGTATTTT
TRBD2 | few | TRBJ2-5 | TRBV11-1 | CASSRGTSGGVNMETQYF | TGTGCCAGCAGCCGGGGGACTAGCGGTGGGGTAAATATGGAGACCCAGTACTTC
- | - | TRBJ2-7 | TRBV30 | CAWSRGTFNEQYF | TGTGCCTGGAGTAGGGGGACATTCAACGAGCAGTACTTC
TRBD2 | - | TRBJ2-1 | TRBV14 | CASSQDSASGYNEQFF | TGTGCCAGCAGCCAAGATTCAGCTAGCGGATACAATGAGCAGTTCTTC
- | - | TRBJ1-5 | TRBV4-1 | CASSHTARATNQPQHF | TGCGCCAGCAGCCATACAGCGCGGGCCACCAATCAGCCCCAGCATTTT
- | few | TRBJ2-4 | TRBV15 | CATSRPRNIQYF | TGTGCCACCAGCAGACCCCGGAACATTCAGTACTTC
TRBD1 | - | TRBJ1-1 | TRBV19 | CASSLDRDMNTEAFF | TGTGCCAGTAGCCTAGACAGGGACATGAACACTGAAGCTTTCTTT
- | - | TRBJ1-3 | TRBV10-1 | CAYLVGNTIYF | TGCGCCTATCTCGTCGGAAACACCATATATTTT
- | many | TRBJ2-7 | TRBV28 | CASSSRGKMQYF | TGTGCCAGCAGTAGCCGGGGAAAGATGCAGTACTTC
TRBD1 | few | TRBJ1-3 | TRBV11-2 | CASSLKFGTGTSSSGNTIYF | TGTGCCAGCAGCTTAAAATTTGGGACAGGGACTTCGAGCTCTGGAAACACCATATATTTT
- | - | TRBJ1-1 | TRBV4-1 | CASSQVGGRGTEAFF | TGCGCCAGCAGCCAAGTCGGCGGCAGGGGCACTGAAGCTTTCTTT
- | - | TRBJ2-1 | TRBV9 | CASSNEGYNEQFF | TGTGCCAGCAGCAACGAGGGGTACAATGAGCAGTTCTTC
TRBD2 | - | TRBJ2-3 | TRBV4-2 | CASSESGITDTQYF | TGTGCCAGCAGCGAGAGCGGGATCACAGATACGCAGTATTTT
- | few | TRBJ2-7 | TRBV20-1 | CSARGRDSNSYEQYF | TGCAGTGCTAGGGGCCGGGACTCTAACTCCTACGAGCAGTACTTC
- | few | TRBJ2-1 | TRBV28 | CASTTNLHNEQFF | TGTGCCAGCACTACTAACCTCCACAATGAGCAGTTCTTC
- | - | TRBJ2-7 | TRBV6-2/TRBV6-3 | CASARSRSYEQYF | TGTGCCAGCGCCCGATCTCGGTCCTACGAGCAGTACTTC
- | - | TRBJ2-4 | TRBV19 | CASSIQGSPNIQYF | TGTGCCAGTAGTATACAAGGTAGCCCGAACATTCAGTACTTC